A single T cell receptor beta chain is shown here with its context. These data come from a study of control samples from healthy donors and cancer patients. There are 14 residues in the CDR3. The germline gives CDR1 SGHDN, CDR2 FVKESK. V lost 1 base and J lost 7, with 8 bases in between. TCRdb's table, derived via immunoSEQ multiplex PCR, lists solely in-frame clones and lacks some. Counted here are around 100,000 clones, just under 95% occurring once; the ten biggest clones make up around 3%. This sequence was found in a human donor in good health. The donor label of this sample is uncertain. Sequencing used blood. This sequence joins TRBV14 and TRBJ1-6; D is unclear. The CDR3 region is CASSQASRNSPLHF. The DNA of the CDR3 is TGTGCCAGCAGCCAAGCGTCACGAAATTCACCCCTCCACTTT.